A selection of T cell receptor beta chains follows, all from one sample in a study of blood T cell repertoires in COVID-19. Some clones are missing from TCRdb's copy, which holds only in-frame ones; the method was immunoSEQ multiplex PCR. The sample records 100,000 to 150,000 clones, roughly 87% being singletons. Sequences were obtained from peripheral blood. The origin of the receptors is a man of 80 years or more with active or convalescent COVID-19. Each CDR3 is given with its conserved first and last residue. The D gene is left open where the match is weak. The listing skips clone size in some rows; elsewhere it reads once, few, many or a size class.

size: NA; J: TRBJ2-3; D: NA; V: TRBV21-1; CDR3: CASRGLQSDTQYF; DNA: TGTGCCAGCAGGGGACTTCAGTCAGATACGCAGTATTTT
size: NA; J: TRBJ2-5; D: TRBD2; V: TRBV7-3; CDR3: CASSSLPLAGAETQYF; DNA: TGTGCCAGCAGCTCCCTCCCACTAGCGGGAGCAGAGACCCAGTACTTC
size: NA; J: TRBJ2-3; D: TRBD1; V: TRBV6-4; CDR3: CATGQGHTDTQYF; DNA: TGTGCCACGGGACAGGGTCACACAGATACGCAGTATTTT
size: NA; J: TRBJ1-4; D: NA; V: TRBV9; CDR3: CASSARGANEKLFF; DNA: TGTGCCAGCAGCGCCAGGGGCGCTAATGAAAAACTGTTTTTT
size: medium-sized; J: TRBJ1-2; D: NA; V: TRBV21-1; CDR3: CASSKEPSGDYGYTF; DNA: TGTGCCAGCAGCAAAGAGCCTTCAGGGGACTATGGCTACACCTTC
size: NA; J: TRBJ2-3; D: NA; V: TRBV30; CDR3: CAWSAAADTQYF; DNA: TGTGCCTGGAGCGCGGCGGCAGATACGCAGTATTTT
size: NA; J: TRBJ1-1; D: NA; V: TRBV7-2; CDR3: CASSSEGTRTTEAFF; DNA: TGTGCCAGCAGCTCGGAGGGGACCCGAACCACTGAAGCTTTCTTT
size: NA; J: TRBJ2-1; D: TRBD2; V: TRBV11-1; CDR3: CASSFAGTRDNEQFF; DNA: TGTGCCAGCAGCTTCGCCGGGACTAGGGACAATGAGCAGTTCTTC
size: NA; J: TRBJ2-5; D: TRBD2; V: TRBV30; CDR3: CAWSVFVLARYQETQYF; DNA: TGTGCCTGGAGTGTCTTCGTACTAGCGAGGTACCAAGAGACCCAGTACTTC
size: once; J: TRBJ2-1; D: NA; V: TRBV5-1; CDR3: CASSLAGVNNEQFF; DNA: TGCGCCAGCAGCTTGGCGGGGGTGAACAATGAGCAGTTCTTC
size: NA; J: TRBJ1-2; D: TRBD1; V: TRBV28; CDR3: CASSLRTGDGYTF; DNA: TGTGCCAGCAGTTTAAGGACAGGGGATGGCTACACCTTC
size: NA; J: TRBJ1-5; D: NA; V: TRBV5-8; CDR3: CASSSGSLYSNQPQHF; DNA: TGTGCCAGCAGCTCCGGTAGCCTGTATAGCAATCAGCCCCAGCATTTT
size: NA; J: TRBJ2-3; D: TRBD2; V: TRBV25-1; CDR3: CASSPRTSATDTQYF; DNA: TGTGCCAGCAGTCCCCGGACTAGCGCCACAGATACGCAGTATTTT
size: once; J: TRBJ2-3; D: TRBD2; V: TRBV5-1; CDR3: CASSSGLAGATDTQYF; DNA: TGCGCCAGCAGCTCGGGACTAGCGGGAGCGACAGATACGCAGTATTTT
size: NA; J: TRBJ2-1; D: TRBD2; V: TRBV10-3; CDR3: CAISGTSGVPGEQFF; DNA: TGTGCCATCAGCGGGACTAGCGGGGTTCCGGGTGAGCAGTTCTTC
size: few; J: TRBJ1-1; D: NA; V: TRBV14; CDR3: CASSAYRALRGDTEAFF; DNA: TGTGCCAGCAGCGCCTACAGGGCCCTCCGAGGGGACACTGAAGCTTTCTTT
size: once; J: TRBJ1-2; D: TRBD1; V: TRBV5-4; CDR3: CASSPTGVYGYTF; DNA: TGTGCCAGCAGCCCTACAGGGGTCTATGGCTACACCTTC
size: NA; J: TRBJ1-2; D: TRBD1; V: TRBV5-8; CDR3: CASSPRGQGHGYTF; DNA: TGTGCCAGCAGCCCCCGGGGACAGGGACATGGCTACACCTTC
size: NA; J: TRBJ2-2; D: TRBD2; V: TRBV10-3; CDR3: CATGLAENTGELFF; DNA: TGTGCCACGGGACTAGCTGAGAACACCGGGGAGCTGTTTTTT
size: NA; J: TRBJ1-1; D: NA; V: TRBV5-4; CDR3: CASSLSTGDTEAFF; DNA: TGTGCCAGCAGCTTGTCGACGGGTGACACTGAAGCTTTCTTT
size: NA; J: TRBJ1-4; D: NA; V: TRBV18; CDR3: CASSPRSGRNEKLFF; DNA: TGTGCCAGCTCACCGCGAAGCGGGCGTAATGAAAAACTGTTTTTT
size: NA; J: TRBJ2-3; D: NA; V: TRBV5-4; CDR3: CASSADRRTDTQYF; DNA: TGTGCCAGCAGCGCGGACAGACGCACAGATACGCAGTATTTT
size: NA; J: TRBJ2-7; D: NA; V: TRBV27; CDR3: CASSWGVGGEQYF; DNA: TGTGCCAGCAGTTGGGGGGTTGGGGGGGAGCAGTACTTC
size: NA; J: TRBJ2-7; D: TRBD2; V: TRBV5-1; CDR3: CASGLAGQTSYEQYF; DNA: TGCGCCAGCGGACTAGCGGGACAAACTTCCTACGAGCAGTACTTC
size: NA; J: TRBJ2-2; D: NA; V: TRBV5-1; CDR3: CASSLQGLNTGELFF; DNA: TGCGCCAGCAGCTTGCAGGGGCTTAACACCGGGGAGCTGTTTTTT
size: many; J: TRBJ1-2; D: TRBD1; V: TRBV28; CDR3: CASRGTGLNYGYTF; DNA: TGTGCCAGCAGAGGGACAGGGCTTAACTATGGCTACACCTTC
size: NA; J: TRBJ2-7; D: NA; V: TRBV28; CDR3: CASSPSGPDEQYF; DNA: TGTGCCAGCAGTCCGTCGGGTCCTGACGAGCAGTACTTC
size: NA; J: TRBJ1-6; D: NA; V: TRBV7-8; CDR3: CASRINRVSSSPLHF; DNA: TGTGCCAGCAGAATCAACAGGGTTTCTAGTTCACCCCTCCACTTT
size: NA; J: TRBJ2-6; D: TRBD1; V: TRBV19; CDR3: CASSEGQGSAGANVLTF; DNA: TGTGCCAGTAGTGAGGGACAGGGGTCAGCTGGGGCCAACGTCCTGACTTTC
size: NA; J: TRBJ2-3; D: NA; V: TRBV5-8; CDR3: CASSLVADTQYF; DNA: TGTGCCAGCAGCTTGGTCGCAGATACGCAGTATTTT
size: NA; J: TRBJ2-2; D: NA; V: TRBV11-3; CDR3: CASSLDRGNTGELFF; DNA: TGTGCCAGCAGCTTAGACAGGGGTAACACCGGGGAGCTGTTTTTT
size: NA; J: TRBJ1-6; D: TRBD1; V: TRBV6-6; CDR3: CASSQDRGAASPLHF; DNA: TGTGCCAGCAGTCAAGACAGGGGCGCCGCTTCACCCCTCCACTTT
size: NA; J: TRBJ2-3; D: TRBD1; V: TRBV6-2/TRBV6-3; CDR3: CASSYPTGSTDTQYF; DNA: TGTGCCAGCAGTTACCCGACAGGGAGCACAGATACGCAGTATTTT
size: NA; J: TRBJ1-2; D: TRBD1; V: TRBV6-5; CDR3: CASSYVDRIEGYTF; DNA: TGTGCCAGCAGTTACGTGGACAGGATCGAGGGCTACACCTTC
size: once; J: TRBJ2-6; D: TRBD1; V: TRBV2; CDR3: CASRRTGVLSGANVLTF; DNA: TGTGCCAGCAGGCGGACAGGGGTCCTCTCTGGGGCCAACGTCCTGACTTTC
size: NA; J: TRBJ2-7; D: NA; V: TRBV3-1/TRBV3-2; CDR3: CASSQANYEQYF; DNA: TGTGCCAGCAGCCAAGCCAACTACGAGCAGTACTTC
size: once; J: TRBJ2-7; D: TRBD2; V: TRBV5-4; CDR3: CASSDGLAYDEQYF; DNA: TGTGCCAGCAGCGACGGACTAGCGTACGACGAGCAGTACTTC
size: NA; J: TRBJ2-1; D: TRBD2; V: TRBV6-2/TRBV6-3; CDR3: CASSYRGLANEQFF; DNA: TGTGCCAGCAGTTACCGGGGACTAGCAAATGAGCAGTTCTTC
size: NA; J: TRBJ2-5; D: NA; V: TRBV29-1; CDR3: CSVEGERQETQYF; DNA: TGCAGCGTTGAAGGAGAACGGCAAGAGACCCAGTACTTC
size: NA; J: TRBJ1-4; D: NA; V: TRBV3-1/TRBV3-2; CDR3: CASSQDYTSREKLFF; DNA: TGTGCCAGCAGCCAAGATTACACATCTCGAGAAAAACTGTTTTTT
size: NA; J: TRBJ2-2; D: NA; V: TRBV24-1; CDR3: CATSRTSNTGELFF; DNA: TGTGCCACCAGTCGGACTTCGAACACCGGGGAGCTGTTTTTT
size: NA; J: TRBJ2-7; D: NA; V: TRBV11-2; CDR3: CASSVQPGPYEQYF; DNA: TGTGCCAGCAGTGTCCAACCAGGGCCCTACGAGCAGTACTTC
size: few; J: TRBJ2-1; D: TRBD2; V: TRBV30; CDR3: CAWSVASGGANEQFF; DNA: TGTGCCTGGAGTGTAGCTAGCGGGGGGGCCAATGAGCAGTTCTTC
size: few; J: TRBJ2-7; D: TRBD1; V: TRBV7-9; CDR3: CASSPGTGSYEQYF; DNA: TGTGCCAGCAGCCCCGGGACAGGCTCCTACGAGCAGTACTTC
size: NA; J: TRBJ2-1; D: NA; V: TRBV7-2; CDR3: CASSLSGSEQFF; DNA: TGTGCCAGCAGCCTCTCAGGAAGTGAGCAGTTCTTC
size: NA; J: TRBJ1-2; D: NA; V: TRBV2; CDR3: CASSEYGGVGYTF; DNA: TGTGCCAGCAGTGAATACGGAGGGGTTGGCTACACCTTC
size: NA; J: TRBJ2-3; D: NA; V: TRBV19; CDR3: CASKVVASETDTQYF; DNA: TGTGCCAGTAAGGTGGTGGCTAGCGAGACAGATACGCAGTATTTT
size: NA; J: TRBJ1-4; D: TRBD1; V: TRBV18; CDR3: CASSPTGGSIEKLFF; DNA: TGTGCCAGCTCACCGACAGGGGGCTCGATAGAAAAACTGTTTTTT
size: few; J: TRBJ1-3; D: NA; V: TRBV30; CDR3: CAWSPGVAGNTIYF; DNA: TGTGCCTGGAGTCCAGGGGTGGCGGGAAACACCATATATTTT
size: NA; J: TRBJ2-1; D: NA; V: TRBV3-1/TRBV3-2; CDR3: CASSPRGVIPGEQFF; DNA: TGTGCCAGCAGCCCGCGGGGTGTAATACCTGGAGAGCAGTTCTTC
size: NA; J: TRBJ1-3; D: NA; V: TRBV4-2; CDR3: CASSQEDRRLSGNTIYF; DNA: TGTGCCAGCAGCCAAGAAGACAGACGACTCTCTGGAAACACCATATATTTT
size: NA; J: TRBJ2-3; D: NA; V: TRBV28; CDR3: CASSLSGATDTQYF; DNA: TGTGCCAGCAGTTTATCTGGGGCGACAGATACGCAGTATTTT
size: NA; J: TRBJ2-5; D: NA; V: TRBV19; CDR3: CASSIVSGLGETQYF; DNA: TGTGCCAGTAGTATAGTGTCAGGGTTAGGGGAGACCCAGTACTTC
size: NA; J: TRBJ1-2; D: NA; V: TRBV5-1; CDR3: CASAAGLTGGYTF; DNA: TGCGCCAGCGCCGCGGGACTGACGGGTGGCTACACCTTC
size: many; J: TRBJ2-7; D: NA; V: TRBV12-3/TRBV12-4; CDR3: CASSFRGTQYF; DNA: TGTGCCAGCAGTTTTAGGGGAACGCAGTACTTC
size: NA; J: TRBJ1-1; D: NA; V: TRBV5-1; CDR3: CASSSGVGARGTEAFF; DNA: TGCGCCAGCAGCAGTGGCGTTGGGGCGAGAGGCACTGAAGCTTTCTTT